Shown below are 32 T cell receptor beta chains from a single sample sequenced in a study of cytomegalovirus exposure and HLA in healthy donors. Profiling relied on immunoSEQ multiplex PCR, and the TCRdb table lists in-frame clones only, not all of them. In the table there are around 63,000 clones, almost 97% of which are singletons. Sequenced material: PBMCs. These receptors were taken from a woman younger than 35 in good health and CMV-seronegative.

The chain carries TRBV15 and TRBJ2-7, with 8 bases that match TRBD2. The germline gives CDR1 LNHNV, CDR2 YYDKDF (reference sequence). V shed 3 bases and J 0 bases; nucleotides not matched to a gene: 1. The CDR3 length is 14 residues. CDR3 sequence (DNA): TGTGCCACCAGCAGCGGGGGGGACTCCTACGAGCAGTACTTC. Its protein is CATSSGGDSYEQYF.

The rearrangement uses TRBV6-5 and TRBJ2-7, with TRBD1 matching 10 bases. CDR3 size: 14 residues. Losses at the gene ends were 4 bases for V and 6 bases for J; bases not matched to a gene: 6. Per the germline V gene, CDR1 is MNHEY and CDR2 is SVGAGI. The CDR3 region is CASSSRDRGGEQYF. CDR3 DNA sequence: TGTGCCAGCAGTTCCCGGGACAGGGGAGGCGAGCAGTACTTC.

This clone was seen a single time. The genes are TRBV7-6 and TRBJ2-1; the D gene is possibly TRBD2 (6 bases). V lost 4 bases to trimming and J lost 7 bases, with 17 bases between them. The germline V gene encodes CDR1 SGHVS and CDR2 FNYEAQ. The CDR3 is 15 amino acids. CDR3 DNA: TGTGCCAGCAGCTCCGGGGGTGGGCCCGGTAATGAGCAGTTCTTC. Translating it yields CASSSGGGPGNEQFF.

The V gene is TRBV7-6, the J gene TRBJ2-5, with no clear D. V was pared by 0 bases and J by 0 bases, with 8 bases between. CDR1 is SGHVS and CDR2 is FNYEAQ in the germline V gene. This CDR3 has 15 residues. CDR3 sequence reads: CASSLAWAYQETQYF. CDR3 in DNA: TGTGCCAGCAGCTTAGCGTGGGCATACCAAGAGACCCAGTACTTC.

The CDR3 nucleotides read TGTGCCTCCGGAGGGGACTACACAGATACGCAGTATTTT. As protein: CASGGDYTDTQYF. V and J are TRBV28 and TRBJ2-3; 7 positions agree with TRBD2. The germline V gene encodes CDR1 MDHEN and CDR2 SYDVKM. Unmatched junction bases numbered 7, after V lost 11 bases and J lost 2 bases. This CDR3 region has 13 residues. Drawing the rest from reference TRBV28 and TRBJ2-3, the complete variable domain is DVKVTQSSRYLVKRTGEKVFLECVQDMDHENMFWYRQDPGLGLRLIYFSYDVKMKEKGDIPEGYSVSREKKERFSLILESASTNQTSMYLCASGGDYTDTQYFGPGTRLTVL.

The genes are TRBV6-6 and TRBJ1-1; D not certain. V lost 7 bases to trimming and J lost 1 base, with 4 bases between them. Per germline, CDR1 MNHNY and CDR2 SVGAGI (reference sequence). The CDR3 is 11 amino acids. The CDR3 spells CASTSNTEAFF. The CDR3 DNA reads TGTGCCAGCACCTCGAACACTGAAGCTTTCTTT.

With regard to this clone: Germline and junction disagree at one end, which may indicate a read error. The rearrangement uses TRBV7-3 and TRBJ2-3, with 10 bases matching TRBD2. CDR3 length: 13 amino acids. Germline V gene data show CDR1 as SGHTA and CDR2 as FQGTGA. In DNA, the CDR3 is TGTGCCAGCAGCCAAACAACTAGCGGGGCCCCATCTTTT. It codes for CASSQTTSGAPSF.

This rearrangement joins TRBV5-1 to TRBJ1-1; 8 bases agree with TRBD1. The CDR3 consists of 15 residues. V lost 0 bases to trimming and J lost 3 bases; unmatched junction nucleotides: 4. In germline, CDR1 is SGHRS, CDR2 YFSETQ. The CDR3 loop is CASSLVGTGDTEAFF. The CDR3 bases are TGCGCCAGCAGCTTGGTGGGGACAGGTGACACTGAAGCTTTCTTT.

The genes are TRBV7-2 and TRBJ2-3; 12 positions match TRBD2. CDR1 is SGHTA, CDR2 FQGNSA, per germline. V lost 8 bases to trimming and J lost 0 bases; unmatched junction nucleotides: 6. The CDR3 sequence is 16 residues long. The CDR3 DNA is TGTGCCAGCGGCCCCGGACTAGCGGGAAGCACAGATACGCAGTATTTT. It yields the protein CASGPGLAGSTDTQYF.

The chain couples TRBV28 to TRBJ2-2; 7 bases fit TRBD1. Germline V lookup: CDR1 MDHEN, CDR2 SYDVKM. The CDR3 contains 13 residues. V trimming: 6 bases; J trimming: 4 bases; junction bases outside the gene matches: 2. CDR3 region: CASRQGFTGELFF. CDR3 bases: TGTGCCAGCAGACAGGGGTTCACCGGGGAGCTGTTTTTT.

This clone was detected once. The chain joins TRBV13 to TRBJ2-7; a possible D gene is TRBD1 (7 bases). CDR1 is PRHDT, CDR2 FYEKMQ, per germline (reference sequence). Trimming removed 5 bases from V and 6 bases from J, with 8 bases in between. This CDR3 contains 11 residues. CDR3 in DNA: TGTGCCAGCAGCCAGGGGGGCGAGCAGTACTTC. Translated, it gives CASSQGGEQYF.

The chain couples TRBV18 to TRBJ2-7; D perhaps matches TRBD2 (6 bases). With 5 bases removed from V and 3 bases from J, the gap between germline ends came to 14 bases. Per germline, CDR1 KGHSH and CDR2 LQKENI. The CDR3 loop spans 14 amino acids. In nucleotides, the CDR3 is TGTGCCAGCTCAGCGGGGATCGGGGGCTACGAGCAGTACTTC. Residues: CASSAGIGGYEQYF.

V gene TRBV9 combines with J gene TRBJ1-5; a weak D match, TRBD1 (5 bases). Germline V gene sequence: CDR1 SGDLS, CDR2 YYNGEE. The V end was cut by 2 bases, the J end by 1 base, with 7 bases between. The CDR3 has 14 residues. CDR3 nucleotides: TGTGCCAGCAGCGTGGGGGGAAGCAATCAGCCCCAGCATTTT. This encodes CASSVGGSNQPQHF.

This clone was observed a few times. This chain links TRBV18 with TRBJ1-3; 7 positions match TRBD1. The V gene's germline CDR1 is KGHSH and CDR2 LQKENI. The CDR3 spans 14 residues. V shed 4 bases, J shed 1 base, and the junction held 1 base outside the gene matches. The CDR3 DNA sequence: TGTGCCAGCTCACAACAGGGGTCTGGAAACACCATATATTTT. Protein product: CASSQQGSGNTIYF.

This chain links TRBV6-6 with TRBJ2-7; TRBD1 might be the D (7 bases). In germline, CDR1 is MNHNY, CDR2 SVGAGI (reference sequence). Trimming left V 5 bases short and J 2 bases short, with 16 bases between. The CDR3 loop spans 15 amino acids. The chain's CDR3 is CASSTRGGGTYEQYF. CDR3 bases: TGTGCCAGCAGTACCCGTGGAGGGGGCACCTACGAGCAGTACTTC.

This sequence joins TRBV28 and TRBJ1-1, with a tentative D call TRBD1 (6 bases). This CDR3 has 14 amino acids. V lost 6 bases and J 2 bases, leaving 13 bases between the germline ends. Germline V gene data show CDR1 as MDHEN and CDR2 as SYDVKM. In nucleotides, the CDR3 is TGTGCCAGCAGCCCCTGGGGGGGCAACACTGAAGCTTTCTTT. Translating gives CASSPWGGNTEAFF.

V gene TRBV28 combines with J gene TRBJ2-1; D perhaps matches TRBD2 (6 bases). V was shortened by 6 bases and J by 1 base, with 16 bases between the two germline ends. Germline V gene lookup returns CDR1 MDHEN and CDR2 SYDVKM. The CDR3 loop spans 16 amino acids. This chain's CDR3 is CASRGGTRGSYNEQFF. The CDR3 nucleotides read TGTGCCAGCAGGGGGGGAACTAGGGGTTCCTACAATGAGCAGTTCTTC.

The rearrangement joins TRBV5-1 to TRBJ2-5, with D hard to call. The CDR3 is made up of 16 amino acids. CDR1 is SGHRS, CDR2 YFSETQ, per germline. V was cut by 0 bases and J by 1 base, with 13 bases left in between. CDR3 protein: CASSLGQTRTQETQYF. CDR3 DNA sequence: TGCGCCAGCAGCTTGGGGCAGACAAGAACCCAAGAGACCCAGTACTTC.

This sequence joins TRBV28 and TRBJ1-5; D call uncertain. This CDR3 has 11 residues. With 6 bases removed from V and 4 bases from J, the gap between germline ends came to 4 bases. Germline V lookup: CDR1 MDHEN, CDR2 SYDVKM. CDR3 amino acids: CASSKNQPQHF. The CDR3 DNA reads TGTGCCAGCAGCAAAAATCAGCCCCAGCATTTT.

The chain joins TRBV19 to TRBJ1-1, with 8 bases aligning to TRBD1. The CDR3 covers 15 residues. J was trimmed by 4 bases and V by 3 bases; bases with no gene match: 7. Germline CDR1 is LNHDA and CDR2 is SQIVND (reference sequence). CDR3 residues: CASSIGQGAGTEAFF. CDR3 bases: TGTGCCAGTAGTATTGGGCAGGGGGCCGGCACTGAAGCTTTCTTT. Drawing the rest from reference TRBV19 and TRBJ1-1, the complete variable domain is DGGITQSPKYLFRKEGQNVTLSCEQNLNHDAMYWYRQDPGQGLRLIYYSQIVNDFQKGDIAEGYSVSREKKESFPLTVTSAQKNPTAFYLCASSIGQGAGTEAFFGQGTRLTVV.

The CDR3 spells CASRGLKLAGAQETQYF. The CDR3 region has the DNA TGTGCCAGCAGAGGGTTAAAGCTAGCGGGGGCACAAGAGACCCAGTACTTC. J is TRBJ2-5 and V is TRBV7-2, with 10 bases identical to TRBD2. The CDR3 is 17 residues long. Trimming removed 6 bases from V and 2 bases from J; junction bases left unmatched: 12. CDR1 SGHTA and CDR2 FQGNSA come from the germline V gene.

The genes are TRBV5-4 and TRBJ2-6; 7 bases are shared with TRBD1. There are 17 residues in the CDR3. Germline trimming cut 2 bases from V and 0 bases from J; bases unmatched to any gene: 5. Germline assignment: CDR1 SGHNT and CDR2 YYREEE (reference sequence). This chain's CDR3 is CASSFRTGASGANVLTF. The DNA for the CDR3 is TGTGCCAGCAGCTTCCGCACAGGGGCCTCTGGGGCCAACGTCCTGACTTTC.

DNA for the CDR3: TGTGCCAGCTCCCCGCAGTACCCAGAGACCCAGTACTTC. Amino acids: CASSPQYPETQYF. V usage is TRBV18 and J usage is TRBJ2-5; no reliable D call. CDR3 length equals 13 residues. Per germline, CDR1 KGHSH and CDR2 LQKENI. Trimming pared 6 bases from V and 4 bases from J, leaving 12 bases between. Supplemented by reference TRBV18 and TRBJ2-5, the full variable domain reads NAGVMQNPRHLVRRRGQEARLRCSPMKGHSHVYWYRQLPEEGLKFMVYLQKENIIDESGMPKERFSAEFPKEGPSILRIQQVVRGDSAAYFCASSPQYPETQYFGPGTRLLVL.

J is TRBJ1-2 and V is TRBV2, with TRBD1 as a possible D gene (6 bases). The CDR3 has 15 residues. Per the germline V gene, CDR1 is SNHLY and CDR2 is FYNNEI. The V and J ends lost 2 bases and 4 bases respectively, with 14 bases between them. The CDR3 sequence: CASSELRQGTYGYTF. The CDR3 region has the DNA TGTGCCAGCAGTGAATTACGGCAGGGGACCTATGGCTACACCTTC.

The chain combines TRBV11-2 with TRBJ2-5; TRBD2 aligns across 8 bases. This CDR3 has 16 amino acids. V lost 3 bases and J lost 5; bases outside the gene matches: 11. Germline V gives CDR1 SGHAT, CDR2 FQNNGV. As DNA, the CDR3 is TGTGCCAGCAGCTTCCTACCCGGGGGGGCGGGGGAGACCCAGTACTTC. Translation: CASSFLPGGAGETQYF.

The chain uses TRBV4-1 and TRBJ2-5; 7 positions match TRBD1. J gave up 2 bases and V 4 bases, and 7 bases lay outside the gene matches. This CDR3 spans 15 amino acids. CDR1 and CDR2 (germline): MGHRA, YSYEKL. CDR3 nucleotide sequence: TGCGCCAGCAGCCGCGACTGGGGACAGCAAGAGACCCAGTACTTC. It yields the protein CASSRDWGQQETQYF.

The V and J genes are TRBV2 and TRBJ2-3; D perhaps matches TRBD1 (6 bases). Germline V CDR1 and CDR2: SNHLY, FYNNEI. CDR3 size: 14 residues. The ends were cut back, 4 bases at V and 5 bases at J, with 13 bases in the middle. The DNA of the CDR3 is TGTGCCAGCAGTGCACAGGGTTTGGGAGATACGCAGTATTTT. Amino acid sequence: CASSAQGLGDTQYF.

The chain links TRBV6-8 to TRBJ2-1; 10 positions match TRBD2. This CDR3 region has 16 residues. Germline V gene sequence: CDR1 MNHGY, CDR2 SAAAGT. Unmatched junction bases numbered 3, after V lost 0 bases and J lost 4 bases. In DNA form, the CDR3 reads TGTGCCAGCAGTTACTCGCTAGCGGGGGTGTACAATGAGCAGTTCTTC. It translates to CASSYSLAGVYNEQFF.

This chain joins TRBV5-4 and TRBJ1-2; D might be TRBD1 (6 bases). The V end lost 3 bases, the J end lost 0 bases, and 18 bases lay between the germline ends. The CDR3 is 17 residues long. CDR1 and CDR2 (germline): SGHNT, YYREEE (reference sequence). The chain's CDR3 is CASSSARRDTTNYGYTF. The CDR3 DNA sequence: TGTGCCAGCAGCTCCGCCCGACGGGACACTACTAACTATGGCTACACCTTC.

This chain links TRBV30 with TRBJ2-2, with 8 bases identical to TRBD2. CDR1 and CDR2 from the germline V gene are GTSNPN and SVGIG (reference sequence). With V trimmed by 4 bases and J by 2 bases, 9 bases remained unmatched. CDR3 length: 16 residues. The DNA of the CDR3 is TGTGCCTGGAAGTTGCGGGGGGCCCTAAACACCGGGGAGCTGTTTTTT. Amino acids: CAWKLRGALNTGELFF.

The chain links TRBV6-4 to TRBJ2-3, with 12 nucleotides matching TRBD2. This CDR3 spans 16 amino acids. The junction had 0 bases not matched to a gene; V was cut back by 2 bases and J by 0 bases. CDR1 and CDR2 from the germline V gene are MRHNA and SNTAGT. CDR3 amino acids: CASSDGTSGSTDTQYF. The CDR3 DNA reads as TGTGCCAGCAGTGACGGGACTAGCGGGAGCACAGATACGCAGTATTTT.

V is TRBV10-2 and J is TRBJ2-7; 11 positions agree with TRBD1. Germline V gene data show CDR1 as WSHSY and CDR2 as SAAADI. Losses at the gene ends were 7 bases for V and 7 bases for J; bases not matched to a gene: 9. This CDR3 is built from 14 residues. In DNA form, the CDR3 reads TGCGCCAGCAACACCGGGACAGGGGGGTGGGAGCAGTACTTC. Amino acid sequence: CASNTGTGGWEQYF.